Listed below are T cell receptor beta chains from one sample, sequenced in a study of blood T cell repertoires in COVID-19. Generated by immunoSEQ multiplex PCR, the TCRdb table keeps only in-frame clones and is missing some. The table records about 36,000 clones, around nine tenths of them present only once. The sequenced material came from peripheral blood. These receptors all stem from a human donor in a cohort sampled during active COVID-19. The CDR3 runs from the conserved cysteine through the conserved F or W. A D gene is named only where the DNA matches it firmly. Clone size is given for some rows only: seen once, a few or many times, or a class if the clone is expanded.

d_call	v_call	j_call	clone_size	cdr3_nt	cdr3_aa
TRBD2	TRBV5-1	TRBJ2-5	-	TGCGCCAGCAGCGACCAACTAGCGGGGGCGAAAGAGACCCAGTACTTC	CASSDQLAGAKETQYF
TRBD1	TRBV7-9	TRBJ2-1	-	TGTGCCAGCAGCTTCCCGACAGGGGGCGCGGGGAATGAGCAGTTCTTC	CASSFPTGGAGNEQFF
-	TRBV28	TRBJ1-1	-	TGTGCCAGCAGGTGGCGAGGGTCCAACACTGAAGCTTTCTTT	CASRWRGSNTEAFF
TRBD1	TRBV7-2	TRBJ1-2	-	TGTGCCAGCAGCTTAGCGACAGGGGGAGGCTATGGCTACACCTTC	CASSLATGGGYGYTF
-	TRBV19	TRBJ1-2	-	TGTGCCAGTAGTATAGCTTCCGGAGACTATGGCTACACCTTC	CASSIASGDYGYTF
TRBD1	TRBV5-4	TRBJ2-1	-	TGTGCCAGCAGCCCCCTCCCGACAGGGAACTACAATGAGCAGTTCTTC	CASSPLPTGNYNEQFF
-	TRBV4-2	TRBJ1-1	-	TGTGCCAGCAGCCAAGATGAGACACTGAACACTGAAGCTTTCTTT	CASSQDETLNTEAFF
-	TRBV5-6	TRBJ2-5	-	TGTGCCAGCAGCAGAAGGACTGGGTGGGAGACCCAGTACTTC	CASSRRTGWETQYF
-	TRBV30	TRBJ2-3	-	TGTGCCTGGAGTGCCGGGGTTACAGATACGCAGTATTTT	CAWSAGVTDTQYF
TRBD1	TRBV11-3	TRBJ2-1	-	TGTGCCAGCAGCTTAGATAGGGACAGGGAGCAGTTCTTC	CASSLDRDREQFF
TRBD1	TRBV11-3	TRBJ1-6	-	TGTGCCAGCAGCTTGACAGGGGGTAATTCACCCCTCCACTTT	CASSLTGGNSPLHF
-	TRBV27	TRBJ1-1	-	TGTGCCAGCATGAGGTCGGCTGAAGCTTTCTTT	CASMRSAEAFF
TRBD2	TRBV9	TRBJ2-3	-	TGTGCCAGCAGCGTAGATCCAGCGGGAAGCACAGATACGCAGTATTTT	CASSVDPAGSTDTQYF
TRBD1	TRBV6-6	TRBJ1-1	-	TGTGCCAGCAGTCCGGACAGGGTAACTGAAGCTTTCTTT	CASSPDRVTEAFF
TRBD2	TRBV2	TRBJ2-7	few	TGTGCCAGCAGTGACCCTAGCGGGGGTAAATACGAGCAGTACTTC	CASSDPSGGKYEQYF
-	TRBV15	TRBJ1-4	-	TGTGCCACCAGCAGGGCCCCGTTCGAGGGTGAAAAACTGTTTTTT	CATSRAPFEGEKLFF
-	TRBV6-5	TRBJ1-2	-	TGTGCCAGCAGTTACCGGACTCGGGGGGCTGTGTGGCCCTACACCTTC	CASSYRTRGAVWPYTF
-	TRBV15	TRBJ1-3	-	TGTGCCACCAGCAGAGACGGCGGAGCTGGAAACACCATATATTTT	CATSRDGGAGNTIYF
-	TRBV5-1	TRBJ2-2	-	TGCGCCAGCAGCTGGACGGGGACCGGGGAGCTGTTTTTT	CASSWTGTGELFF
TRBD1	TRBV6-1	TRBJ1-5	-	TGTGCCAGCAGTGCCGGGACAGGGGGCTCCGGTCAGCCCCAGCATTTT	CASSAGTGGSGQPQHF
-	TRBV23-1	TRBJ2-7	-	TGCGCCAGCAGTCAATCGGGAGGGGGTTACCCCCACGAGCAGTACTTC	CASSQSGGGYPHEQYF
-	TRBV19	TRBJ1-1	once	TGTGCCAGTAGTATAGGTATAACTGAAGCTTTCTTT	CASSIGITEAFF
-	TRBV6-5	TRBJ1-5	-	TGTGCCAGCAGAATACAGGCCTATAGCAATCAGCCCCAGCATTTT	CASRIQAYSNQPQHF
-	TRBV5-4	TRBJ2-3	-	TGTGCCAGCAGCTTGGCCTCGAGGGGGAGCACAGATACGCAGTATTTT	CASSLASRGSTDTQYF
-	TRBV18	TRBJ2-1	-	TGTGCCAGCTCACCAATCGGGGGGCGGTCGAATGAGCAGTTCTTC	CASSPIGGRSNEQFF
TRBD1	TRBV4-2	TRBJ1-1	-	TGTGCCAGCAGCCCCGGACAGGGGAGGACTGAAGCTTTCTTT	CASSPGQGRTEAFF
-	TRBV7-9	TRBJ1-4	-	TGTGCCAGCAGCTTAGAGGAGAATGAAAAACTGTTTTTT	CASSLEENEKLFF
-	TRBV11-2	TRBJ2-1	-	TGTGCCAGCAGCTTAGGCCCCGGGAGCTCCTACAATGAGCAGTTCTTC	CASSLGPGSSYNEQFF
-	TRBV6-5	TRBJ1-2	-	TGTGCCAGCAGTTACGGTGACTTCTATGGCTACACCTTC	CASSYGDFYGYTF
TRBD1	TRBV19	TRBJ1-6	-	TGTGCCAGTAGTTTCGGCAGGGGGGCCAATTCACCCCTCCACTTT	CASSFGRGANSPLHF
TRBD1	TRBV7-7	TRBJ2-7	-	TGTGCTAGCAGCCATGGGACAGGGGGGAGGTACGAGCAGTACTTC	CASSHGTGGRYEQYF
-	TRBV7-8	TRBJ2-1	-	TGTGCCAGCAGCGCCGCGAGGGTAGGGGCGCGGGGTGGTGAGCAGTTCTTC	CASSAARVGARGGEQFF
-	TRBV2	TRBJ1-1	medium-sized	TGTGCCAGCAGTGTTGGAGGGATGGACACTGAAGCTTTCTTT	CASSVGGMDTEAFF
-	TRBV15	TRBJ1-5	-	TGTGCCACCAGCAGAGACAGGGGCAATCAGCCCCAGCATTTT	CATSRDRGNQPQHF
TRBD2	TRBV7-2	TRBJ2-3	once	TGTGCCAGCAGCTTAGGGGTTTGGGCTAGCGGGGAAGGAGATACGCAGTATTTT	CASSLGVWASGEGDTQYF
-	TRBV9	TRBJ2-2	-	TGTGCCAGCAGCCCTAAGTTCTGGAACACCGGGGAGCTGTTTTTT	CASSPKFWNTGELFF